This TCR beta chain was sequenced in a study of CD8 T cells in ankylosing spondylitis. Whole-study findings and limits: The study looked at matched synovial fluid samples from ankylosing spondylitis patients. Disease-linked clones were reported to be significantly enriched there. Reactive arthritis synovial fluid and blood previously showed some of these motif variants. Typical of ankylosing spondylitis blood, it appeared, was a TCR beta motif of eight highly homologous variants.

Per the germline V gene, CDR1 is SGHVS and CDR2 is FQNEAQ. V lost 1 base to trimming and J lost 7 bases, with 8 bases between them. The CDR3 runs 13 residues. Remarks on this clonotype: Its antigen is not known.

Via MiXCR, TCRdb re-called the 5' RACE reads, giving one row per CDR3 protein. The sample contains 200,000 or so distinct CDR3 sequences, 10% to 15% of which appear only once. This clonotype was obtained from a female donor with ankylosing spondylitis or in good health (not recorded which). This chain connects TRBV7-8 to TRBJ1-3; D is undetermined. Material: blood, either unsorted or a sorted T cell fraction (not recorded which). CDR3 sequence reads: CASSLEGLNTIYF. CDR3 nucleotide sequence: TGTGCCAGCAGCTTAGAAGGGTTGAACACCATATATTTT.